A single sample is the source of the 9 T cell receptor beta chains below, sequenced in a study of T cell changes during pregnancy in multiple sclerosis. Only in-frame clones appear in the TCRdb table, and some are missing; sequencing was by immunoSEQ multiplex PCR. The sample consists of some 74,000 clones, around 94% of them appearing once. This specimen was peripheral blood, taken before pregnancy. The receptors shown here come from a female donor with multiple sclerosis, enrolled in a pregnancy study.

The chain uses TRBV6-4 and TRBJ2-7; 11 nucleotides agree with TRBD2. The CDR3 consists of 17 residues. Germline V lookup: CDR1 MRHNA, CDR2 SNTAGT. J was trimmed by 3 bases and V by 1 base; bases with no gene match: 8. The CDR3 reads CASSDWASGRQNYEQYF. CDR3 in DNA: TGTGCCAGCAGTGACTGGGCTAGCGGGAGGCAGAACTACGAGCAGTACTTC.

J is TRBJ2-1 and V is TRBV15; TRBD1 matches at 8 bases. The CDR3 is 15 amino acids. The germline gives CDR1 LNHNV, CDR2 YYDKDF (reference sequence). The V and J ends lost 5 bases and 3 bases, in that order; junction bases with no gene match: 6. CDR3 sequence reads: CATSSRTGFYNEQFF. In nucleotides, the CDR3 is TGTGCCACCAGCTCTCGGACAGGGTTCTACAATGAGCAGTTCTTC.

The chain carries TRBV5-1 and TRBJ1-4; 9 bases are a match to TRBD1. The germline V gene encodes CDR1 SGHRS and CDR2 YFSETQ. The CDR3 contains 15 residues. The junction had 5 bases not matched to a gene; V was cut back by 4 bases and J by 4 bases. CDR3: CASSIQGALNEKLFF. CDR3 nucleotide sequence: TGCGCCAGCAGCATACAGGGGGCCCTTAATGAAAAACTGTTTTTT.

The genes are TRBV5-1 and TRBJ2-1; a weak D match, TRBD2 (5 bases). Trimming stripped 6 bases from V and 3 bases from J, with 16 bases between. The CDR3 sequence is 15 residues long. Germline CDR1 reads SGHRS; CDR2 reads YFSETQ. The CDR3 nucleotides are TGCGCCAGCACCAAAACCACCCGGGGCTACAATGAGCAGTTCTTC. This translates into CASTKTTRGYNEQFF. Full variable domain (missing parts from reference TRBV5-1 and TRBJ2-1): KAGVTQTPRYLIKTRGQQVTLSCSPISGHRSVSWYQQTPGQGLQFLFEYFSETQRNKGNFPGRFSGRQFSNSRSEMNVSTLELGDSALYLCASTKTTRGYNEQFFGPGTRLTVL.

V gene TRBV5-8 combines with J gene TRBJ2-5; 10 bases align to TRBD1. CDR1 and CDR2 (germline): SGHTS, YDEGEE. The CDR3 covers 17 residues. The J segment lost 4 bases and the V segment lost 3 bases, leaving 12 bases of the junction unmatched. The DNA of the CDR3 is TGTGCCAGCAGCTGGCTTACGGGGACAGGGGCCAGAGAGACCCAGTACTTC. Amino acid sequence: CASSWLTGTGARETQYF.

V and J are TRBV4-1 and TRBJ2-7; tentative D call: TRBD2 (6 bases). The germline V gene encodes CDR1 MGHRA and CDR2 YSYEKL. V dropped 4 bases and J dropped 2 bases, with 12 bases sitting between them. This CDR3 has 14 residues. The CDR3 here is CASSLLGGTYEQYF. CDR3 bases: TGCGCCAGCAGCCTCCTAGGCGGGACCTACGAGCAGTACTTC.

This chain uses TRBV5-4 with TRBJ2-1, with 16 bases lining up with TRBD2. This CDR3 is 18 amino acids long. After removal of 4 bases from V and 0 bases from J, the junction contained 4 bases not matched to a gene. Germline-derived CDR1 and CDR2 are SGHNT and YYREEE (reference sequence). CDR3 sequence: CASSEGLAGGSSYNEQFF. CDR3 coding DNA: TGTGCCAGCAGCGAGGGACTAGCGGGAGGGAGCTCCTACAATGAGCAGTTCTTC. Full variable domain (missing parts from reference TRBV5-4 and TRBJ2-1): ETGVTQSPTHLIKTRGQQVTLRCSSQSGHNTVSWYQQALGQGPQFIFQYYREEENGRGNFPPRFSGLQFPNYSSELNVNALELDDSALYLCASSEGLAGGSSYNEQFFGPGTRLTVL.

This chain uses TRBV7-2 with TRBJ2-3; perhaps TRBD2 as D (6 bases). Germline loops: CDR1 SGHTA, CDR2 FQGNSA. This CDR3 comprises 16 residues. V was shortened by 2 bases and J by 8 bases, with 20 bases between the two germline ends. The CDR3 here is CASSLMLARPSGTQYF. In DNA, the CDR3 is TGTGCCAGCAGCTTAATGCTAGCGAGACCGTCCGGTACGCAGTATTTT.

The CDR3 DNA reads TGTGCCAGCAGCCTCCAAACAGGTGGGCCCTACAATGAGCAGTTCTTC. It yields the protein CASSLQTGGPYNEQFF. The chain carries TRBV7-3 and TRBJ2-1, with a tentative D call TRBD1 (5 bases). V was pared by 5 bases and J by 2 bases, with 16 bases between. Germline CDR1 reads SGHTA; CDR2 reads FQGTGA. The CDR3 has 16 residues.